This record concerns one T cell receptor (beta chain) sequence. Trimming took 5 bases from V and 6 from J; bases not matched to a gene: 11. CDR1 and CDR2 (germline): DFQATT, SNEGSKA (reference sequence). CDR3 length: 16 residues. This entry comes from a study of early T cells in non-severe SARS-CoV-2 infection. Study-wide background: Unsorted whole blood bulk RNA was sequenced, with unpaired chains.

Unique molecular identifiers were added to individual cDNA molecules. MiXCR, run by TCRdb on the 5' RACE reads, gives a single entry per CDR3 protein. The sample holds around 76,000 distinct CDR3 sequences; 12% are singletons and the top ten take about 4.2%. The sequenced sample was whole blood. The V and J genes are TRBV20-1 and TRBJ2-1; 12 bases line up with TRBD2. This receptor was taken from an adult who was a healthcare worker with PCR-confirmed SARS-CoV-2 infection or an uninfected control (not recorded which). The CDR3 DNA reads TGCAGTGCTCCCGGACTAGCGGGATTCCGCGGCAATGAGCAGTTCTTC. It specifies CSAPGLAGFRGNEQFF.